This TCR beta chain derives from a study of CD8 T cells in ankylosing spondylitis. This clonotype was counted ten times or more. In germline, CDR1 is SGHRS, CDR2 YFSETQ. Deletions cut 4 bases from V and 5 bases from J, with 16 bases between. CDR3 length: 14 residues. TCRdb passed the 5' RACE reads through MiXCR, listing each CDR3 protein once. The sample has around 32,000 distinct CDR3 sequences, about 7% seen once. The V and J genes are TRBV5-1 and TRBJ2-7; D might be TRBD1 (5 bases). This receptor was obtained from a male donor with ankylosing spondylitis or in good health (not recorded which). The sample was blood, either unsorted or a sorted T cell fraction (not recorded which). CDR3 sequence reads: CASSQEDRTNEQYF. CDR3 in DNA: TGCGCCAGCAGCCAGGAAGACAGAACTAACGAGCAGTACTTC.